A selection of T cell receptor beta chains follows, all from one sample in a study of T cell changes during pregnancy in multiple sclerosis. Repertoires were generated with immunoSEQ multiplex PCR, while TCRdb's copy carries only in-frame clones and drops some. The sample consists of 45,000 to 70,000 clones, 92% of them appearing once. Sequencing used peripheral blood, obtained in the third trimester of pregnancy. These receptors were taken from a female donor in good health, enrolled as a control in a pregnancy study. Both conserved end residues are part of each CDR3. The order of the fields is CDR3 length, V gene, D gene, clone size, J gene, CDR3 DNA, CDR3 protein. A D gene is named only where the DNA matches it firmly. Clone size, where shown, is once, few, many, or a class for clones that have expanded.

length: 15
V: TRBV28
D: TRBD2
size: NA
J: TRBJ2-7
DNA: TGTGCCAGCAGTTATGGGCTAGCGGAGGCCTACGAGCAGTACTTC
CDR3: CASSYGLAEAYEQYF

length: 16
V: TRBV5-1
D: NA
size: NA
J: TRBJ1-3
DNA: TGCGCCAGCAGCTTGGCCGTGGGGGCCTCTGGAAACACCATATATTTT
CDR3: CASSLAVGASGNTIYF

length: 13
V: TRBV18
D: NA
size: NA
J: TRBJ2-7
DNA: TGTGCCAGCTCACTTGGCCCGCCCTACGAGCAGTACTTC
CDR3: CASSLGPPYEQYF

length: 14
V: TRBV19
D: NA
size: NA
J: TRBJ1-2
DNA: TGTGCCAGTAGTTACAGGTCCCAGTTGGGGGGCTACACCTTC
CDR3: CASSYRSQLGGYTF

length: 16
V: TRBV6-5
D: NA
size: NA
J: TRBJ1-2
DNA: TGTGCCAGCAGTTACTCTGGGGACACATTTAACTATGGCTACACCTTC
CDR3: CASSYSGDTFNYGYTF

length: 14
V: TRBV9
D: NA
size: once
J: TRBJ2-3
DNA: TGTGCCAGCAGCCCCCGACACCAAACAGATACGCAGTATTTT
CDR3: CASSPRHQTDTQYF

length: 15
V: TRBV6-6
D: TRBD2
size: NA
J: TRBJ2-3
DNA: TGTGCCAGCACCCCCGGACTAGCGGGGGCCAATACGCAGTATTTT
CDR3: CASTPGLAGANTQYF

length: 13
V: TRBV7-2
D: NA
size: once
J: TRBJ1-4
DNA: TGTGCCAGCAGCCTTGGGCCAAATGAAAAACTGTTTTTT
CDR3: CASSLGPNEKLFF

length: 13
V: TRBV5-6
D: NA
size: NA
J: TRBJ1-2
DNA: TGTGCCAGCAGCTTGGAGACAGCGTATGGCTACACCTTC
CDR3: CASSLETAYGYTF

length: 17
V: TRBV7-6
D: NA
size: NA
J: TRBJ2-2
DNA: TGTGCCAGCAGCTTAGTGTCCCCGCGGATTCACACCGGGGAGCTGTTTTTT
CDR3: CASSLVSPRIHTGELFF

length: 14
V: TRBV2
D: TRBD1
size: once
J: TRBJ1-1
DNA: TGTGCCAGCAATCCGGGACAGATGAACACTGAAGCTTTCTTT
CDR3: CASNPGQMNTEAFF

length: 15
V: TRBV4-2
D: NA
size: NA
J: TRBJ1-1
DNA: TGTGCCAGCAGCCAAGAAGGGACGGGGGGCACTGAAGCTTTCTTT
CDR3: CASSQEGTGGTEAFF

length: 15
V: TRBV6-5
D: NA
size: once
J: TRBJ2-1
DNA: TGTGCCAGCGGGAAAGGGGCTAGGGGGTACAATGAGCAGTTCTTC
CDR3: CASGKGARGYNEQFF

length: 15
V: TRBV7-2
D: NA
size: NA
J: TRBJ1-6
DNA: TGTGCCAGCAGCACTGAGGGAACCTATAATTCACCCCTCCACTTT
CDR3: CASSTEGTYNSPLHF

length: 15
V: TRBV6-5
D: TRBD2
size: NA
J: TRBJ2-7
DNA: TGTGCCAGCAGTTACGGGACTAGCGGCTCCTACGAGCAGTACTTC
CDR3: CASSYGTSGSYEQYF

length: 15
V: TRBV4-1
D: NA
size: once
J: TRBJ1-1
DNA: TGCGCCAGCAGCCAAGGCTTGAGGGGAGGCACTGAAGCTTTCTTT
CDR3: CASSQGLRGGTEAFF

length: 15
V: TRBV28
D: TRBD2
size: NA
J: TRBJ2-2
DNA: TGTGCCAGCAGTGGACTAGCGGGAGCGGCCGGGGAGCTGTTTTTT
CDR3: CASSGLAGAAGELFF

length: 16
V: TRBV2
D: NA
size: NA
J: TRBJ1-3
DNA: TGTGCCAGCAGCCTCAGCGCGGATGGCTCTGGAAACACCATATATTTT
CDR3: CASSLSADGSGNTIYF

length: 13
V: TRBV6-5
D: NA
size: few
J: TRBJ2-7
DNA: TGTGCCAGCAGGGTCCCGGGGGCCTACGAGCAGTACTTC
CDR3: CASRVPGAYEQYF

length: 14
V: TRBV7-2
D: TRBD1
size: NA
J: TRBJ2-7
DNA: TGTGCCAGCAGCCTCGTTGGGACAGCCCACGAGCAGTACTTC
CDR3: CASSLVGTAHEQYF

length: 15
V: TRBV2
D: NA
size: few
J: TRBJ1-1
DNA: TGTGCCAGCAGTGATTGGGCAGGGATAGGCACTGAAGCTTTCTTT
CDR3: CASSDWAGIGTEAFF

length: 19
V: TRBV19
D: TRBD1
size: NA
J: TRBJ1-5
DNA: TGTGCCAGTAGTATAGATGGGGCAACGGGACAGGGGCTGGGACAGCCCCAGCATTTT
CDR3: CASSIDGATGQGLGQPQHF

length: 14
V: TRBV2
D: NA
size: few
J: TRBJ2-7
DNA: TGTGCCAGCAGTTCCGGGTCACTCTCCTACGAGCAGTACTTC
CDR3: CASSSGSLSYEQYF

length: 15
V: TRBV7-2
D: NA
size: NA
J: TRBJ1-2
DNA: TGTGCCAGCAGCTCCCAGACAGGTGCAAACTATGGCTACACCTTC
CDR3: CASSSQTGANYGYTF

length: 18
V: TRBV27
D: TRBD2
size: NA
J: TRBJ2-3
DNA: TGTGTCAGCAGTTTAGAACGGAGGTGGAGCGGGAGTACAGATACGCAGTATTTT
CDR3: CVSSLERRWSGSTDTQYF

length: 14
V: TRBV7-2
D: TRBD1
size: NA
J: TRBJ2-5
DNA: TGTGCCAGCAGCGGATGGACAGGACCCGAGACCCAGTACTTC
CDR3: CASSGWTGPETQYF

length: 13
V: TRBV5-1
D: TRBD1
size: NA
J: TRBJ1-2
DNA: TGCGCCAGTCGGGACAGAACAAGGGATGGCTACACCTTC
CDR3: CASRDRTRDGYTF

length: 12
V: TRBV6-1
D: TRBD1
size: NA
J: TRBJ1-2
DNA: TGTGCCAGCACGTGGACAGGCGATGGCTACACCTTC
CDR3: CASTWTGDGYTF

length: 14
V: TRBV5-4
D: TRBD1
size: NA
J: TRBJ1-2
DNA: TGTGCCAGCAGCAGAGGGGGCGAGCTGCGCGGCTACACCTTC
CDR3: CASSRGGELRGYTF

length: 18
V: TRBV7-9
D: TRBD1
size: NA
J: TRBJ1-4
DNA: TGTGCCAGCACCCAGACAGGGGGCGCAGGGTGGGTGAATGAAAAACTGTTTTTT
CDR3: CASTQTGGAGWVNEKLFF

length: 16
V: TRBV6-5
D: TRBD1
size: NA
J: TRBJ1-2
DNA: TGTGCCAGCAGTTACTCGACGGCAGGGGGATTTTATGGCTACACCTTC
CDR3: CASSYSTAGGFYGYTF